The following is a T cell receptor beta chain sequence with its context. The CDR3 covers 15 residues. Trimming took off 0 bases at V and 6 bases at J, with 12 bases between the two ends. From germline, CDR1 is LGHNA and CDR2 YSLEER. Donors were systemically healthy Caucasian individuals from Russia aged roughly 6 to 100 years. The sample originates from a study of blood T cells in healthy people across ages. For the study at large: About one barcoded TCR beta cDNA was captured per two T cells.

With a J-beta primer mix and a sample-barcoded 5' primer, a second PCR ran about 7 to 11 cycles. Template switching added a 12-random-nucleotide identifier to every cDNA molecule. All samples yielded 3 million or more CDR3-containing paired-end reads. TCRdb analysed the 5' RACE reads with MiXCR anew, one entry per CDR3 protein. The repertoire holds nearly 1 million distinct CDR3 sequences, with just over 50% as singletons. Material: blood. The chain joins TRBV4-3 to TRBJ2-4; no clear D. The clonotype was recovered from a woman aged 60-70 years in good health. This chain's CDR3 is CASSQDLGLGNIQYF. CDR3 in DNA: TGCGCCAGCAGCCAAGATCTTGGGCTGGGAAACATTCAGTACTTC.